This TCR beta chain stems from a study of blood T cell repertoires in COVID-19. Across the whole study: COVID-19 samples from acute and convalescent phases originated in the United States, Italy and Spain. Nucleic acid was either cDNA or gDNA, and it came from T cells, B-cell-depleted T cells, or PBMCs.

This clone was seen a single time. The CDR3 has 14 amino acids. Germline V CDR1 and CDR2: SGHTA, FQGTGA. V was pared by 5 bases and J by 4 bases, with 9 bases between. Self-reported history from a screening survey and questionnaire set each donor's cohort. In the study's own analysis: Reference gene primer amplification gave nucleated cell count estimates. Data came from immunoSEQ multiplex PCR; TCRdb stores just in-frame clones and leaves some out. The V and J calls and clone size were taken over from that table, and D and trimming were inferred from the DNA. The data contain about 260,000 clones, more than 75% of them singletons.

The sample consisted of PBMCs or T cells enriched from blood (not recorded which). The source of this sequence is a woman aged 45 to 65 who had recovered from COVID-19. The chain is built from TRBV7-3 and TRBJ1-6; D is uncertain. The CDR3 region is CASSATRYNSPLHF. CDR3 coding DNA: TGTGCCAGCAGCGCTACCCGATATAATTCACCCCTCCACTTT.